This T cell receptor beta chain was captured by sequencing in a study of blood T cell repertoires in COVID-19 (dated by TCRdb to 2019 to 2021). Looking at the study overall: Collaborator samples came from the United States, Italy and Spain and covered acute and convalescent phases of COVID-19. The material from the prospective study consisted of cDNA or gDNA derived from T cells, B-cell-depleted T cells, or PBMCs. Subjects who had been exposed to COVID-19, were actively infected with it, or had recovered from it provided the deeply sampled blood TCRbeta repertoires that made up the dataset. The repertoires were released in a freely available public database meant as a resource for research on the immune response to SARS-CoV-2. The samples were drawn from the first 160 participants of the ongoing ImmuneRACE study and from over a thousand subjects provided by 6 global collaborators. Nearly every sample came with metadata listing a de-identified subject ID, COVID-19 status, age in years and sex. Where HLA class I and class II types were available, the types were taken from metadata supplied by the sample provider, not from assay-based typing.

From a lookup of the germline V gene, CDR1 and CDR2 are SGHRS and YFSETQ. The CDR3, cysteine through phenylalanine, is 14 amino acids long. The only DNA kept is the CDR3, 42 bases in frame from the first base. Trimming removed 4 bases from V and 1 base from J, leaving 8 bases between the germline ends. Study-wide conclusions, independent of this receptor: How much clinical and demographic metadata was included differed by source and by participant, and the metadata was provided uncurated.

The immunoSEQ Assay, a bias-controlled multiplex PCR, was used to amplify TCRbeta CDR3 regions from genomic DNA. Per the authors' processing: The number of nucleated cells in each sample was estimated from the amplification of reference gene primers within the assay. Sequence reads were collapsed and filtered to measure the absolute abundance of every unique TCRbeta CDR3 rearrangement. For each sample, productive Simpson clonality was calculated by taking the square root of Simpson's diversity index across productive rearrangements. Imported from immuneACCESS, the table was reduced by TCRdb to in-frame sequences with V and J called. These copies leave out some clones; in studies compared against another copy, an unresolved V gene accounts for under half, and the cause of the remainder is not known. V and J calls and clone size come straight from that table; D and trimming were deduced from the DNA. The sample contains some 240,000 clones, approximately 90% of them found a single time. 0.65% to 0.85% of the sample is held by the ten biggest clonotypes.

To note about this clone: It has no known antigen specificity. Nothing much larger sits one base from this clone, and base qualities are not available.

One collaborating source in Seattle enrolled patients while the patients were actively infected and followed the patients over time throughout the course of disease. Collaborating institutions collected whole blood in K2EDTA tubes following their own protocols. For TCRbeta analysis, collaborators shipped samples in one of three forms: frozen whole blood, isolated PBMCs, or DNA extracted from either of those sample types. The clonotype comes from a man aged 60 to 69 with COVID-19, enrolled during active disease. The sample consisted of peripheral blood. Rearrangement joined TRBV5-1 to TRBJ2-2; a tentative D match to TRBD1 spans 5 bases. The nucleotide sequence is given as TGCGCCAGCAGCCGACAGCAGAACACCGGGGAGCTGTTTTTT. This sequence encodes CASSRQQNTGELFF.